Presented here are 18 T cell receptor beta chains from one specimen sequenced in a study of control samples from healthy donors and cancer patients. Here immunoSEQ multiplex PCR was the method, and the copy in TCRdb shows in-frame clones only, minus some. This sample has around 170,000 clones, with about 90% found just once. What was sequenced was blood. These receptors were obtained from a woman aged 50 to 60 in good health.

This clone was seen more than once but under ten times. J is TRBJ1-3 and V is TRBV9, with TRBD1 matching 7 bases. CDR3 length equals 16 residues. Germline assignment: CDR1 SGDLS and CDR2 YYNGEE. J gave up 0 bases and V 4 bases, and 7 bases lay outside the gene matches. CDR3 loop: CASSQVGQSSGNTIYF. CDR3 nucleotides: TGTGCCAGCAGCCAAGTGGGACAGTCCTCTGGAAACACCATATATTTT. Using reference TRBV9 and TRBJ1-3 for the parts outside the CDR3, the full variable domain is DSGVTQTPKHLITATGQRVTLRCSPRSGDLSVYWYQQSLDQGLQFLIQYYNGEERAKGNILERFSAQQFPDLHSELNLSSLELGDSALYFCASSQVGQSSGNTIYFGEGSWLTVV.

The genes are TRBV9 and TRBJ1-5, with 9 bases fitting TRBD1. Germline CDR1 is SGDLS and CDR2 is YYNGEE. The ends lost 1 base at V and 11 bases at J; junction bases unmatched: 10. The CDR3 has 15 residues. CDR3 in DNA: TGTGCCAGCAGCGTAACAGGGGGCGCCCGAAGTGCCCAGCATTTT. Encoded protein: CASSVTGGARSAQHF.

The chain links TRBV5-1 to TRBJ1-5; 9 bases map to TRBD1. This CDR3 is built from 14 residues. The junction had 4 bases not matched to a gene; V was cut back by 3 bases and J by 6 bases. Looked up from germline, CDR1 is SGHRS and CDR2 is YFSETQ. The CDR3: CASSSTGGGQPQHF. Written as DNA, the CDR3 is TGCGCCAGCAGCTCGACAGGGGGGGGTCAGCCCCAGCATTTT.

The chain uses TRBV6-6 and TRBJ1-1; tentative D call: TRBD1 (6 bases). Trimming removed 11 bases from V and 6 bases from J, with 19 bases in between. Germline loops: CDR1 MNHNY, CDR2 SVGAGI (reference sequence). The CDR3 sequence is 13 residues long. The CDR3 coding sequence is TGTGCCTCCAAGGATACAGGGCCCGCTGAAGCTTTCTTT. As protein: CASKDTGPAEAFF.

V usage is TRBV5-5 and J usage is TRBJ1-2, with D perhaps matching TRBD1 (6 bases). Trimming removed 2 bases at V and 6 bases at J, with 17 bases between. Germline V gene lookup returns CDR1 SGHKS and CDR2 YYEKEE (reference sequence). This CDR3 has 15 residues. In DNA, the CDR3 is TGTGCCAGCAGCTTTGGGCCCAACAGGGAGAATGGCTACACCTTC. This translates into CASSFGPNRENGYTF.

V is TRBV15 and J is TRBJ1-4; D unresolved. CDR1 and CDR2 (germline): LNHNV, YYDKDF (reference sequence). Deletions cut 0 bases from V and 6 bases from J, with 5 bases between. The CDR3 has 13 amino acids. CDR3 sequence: CATSRDADEKLFF. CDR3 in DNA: TGTGCCACCAGCAGAGATGCGGATGAAAAACTGTTTTTT.

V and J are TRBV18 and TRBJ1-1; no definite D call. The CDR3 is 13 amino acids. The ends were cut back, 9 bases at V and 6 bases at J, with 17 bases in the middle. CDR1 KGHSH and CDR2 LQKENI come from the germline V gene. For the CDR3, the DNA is TGTGCCAGTCTCGAAGAGATTGGGGCTGAAGCTTTCTTT. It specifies CASLEEIGAEAFF. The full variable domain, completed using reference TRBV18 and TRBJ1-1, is NAGVMQNPRHLVRRRGQEARLRCSPMKGHSHVYWYRQLPEEGLKFMVYLQKENIIDESGMPKERFSAEFPKEGPSILRIQQVVRGDSAAYFCASLEEIGAEAFFGQGTRLTVV.

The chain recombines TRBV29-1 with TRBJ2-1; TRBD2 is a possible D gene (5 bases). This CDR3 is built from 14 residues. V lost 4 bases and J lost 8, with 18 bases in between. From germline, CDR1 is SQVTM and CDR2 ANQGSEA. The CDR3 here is CSVAPQRRSHEQFF. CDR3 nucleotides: TGCAGCGTTGCTCCGCAGCGGAGGTCCCATGAGCAGTTCTTC.

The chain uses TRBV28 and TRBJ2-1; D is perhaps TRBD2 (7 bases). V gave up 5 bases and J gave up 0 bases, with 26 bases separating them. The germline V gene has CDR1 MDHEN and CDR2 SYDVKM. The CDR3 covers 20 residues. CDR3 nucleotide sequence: TGTGCCAGCAGTACCCTGGGCGGGGGCCCACATAAAAGCTCCTACAATGAGCAGTTCTTC. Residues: CASSTLGGGPHKSSYNEQFF.

As DNA, the CDR3 is TGTGCCAGCAGCCCAGTCGCGTCAGATACGCAGTATTTT. The encoded protein is CASSPVASDTQYF. This chain connects TRBV6-5 to TRBJ2-3; the D is unclear. V lost 6 bases and J lost 4, with 11 bases in between. The CDR3 runs to 13 residues. CDR1 is MNHEY, CDR2 SVGAGI, per germline.

The CDR3 loop reads CASSPIGNQPQHF. DNA for the CDR3: TGTGCCAGCAGCCCTATAGGCAATCAGCCCCAGCATTTT. The chain employs TRBV2 and TRBJ1-5; no definite D call. The CDR3 loop spans 13 amino acids. V was clipped by 6 bases and J by 2 bases, with 8 bases between them. The V gene's germline CDR1 is SNHLY and CDR2 FYNNEI.

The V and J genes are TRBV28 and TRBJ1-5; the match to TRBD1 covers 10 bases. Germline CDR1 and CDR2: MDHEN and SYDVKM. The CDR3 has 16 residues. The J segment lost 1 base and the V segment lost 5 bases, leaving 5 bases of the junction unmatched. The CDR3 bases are TGTGCCAGCAGTAGACAGGGGGCCGAGAGCAATCAGCCCCAGCATTTT. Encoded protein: CASSRQGAESNQPQHF. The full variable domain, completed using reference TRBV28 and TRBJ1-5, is DVKVTQSSRYLVKRTGEKVFLECVQDMDHENMFWYRQDPGLGLRLIYFSYDVKMKEKGDIPEGYSVSREKKERFSLILESASTNQTSMYLCASSRQGAESNQPQHFGDGTRLSIL.

CDR3 nucleotide sequence: TGTGCCATCAGTGAGAACAGGTACGAGCAGTACTTC. Protein: CAISENRYEQYF. The chain recombines TRBV10-3 with TRBJ2-7, with D perhaps matching TRBD1 (5 bases). V lost 2 bases and J 4 bases, leaving 6 bases between the germline ends. The germline V gene encodes CDR1 ENHRY and CDR2 SYGVKD. This CDR3 is 12 amino acids long.

DNA of the CDR3: TGTGCCACCAGCTTAGGTCCGGCAGGCGGGACCGGGGAGCTGTTTTTT. It encodes CATSLGPAGGTGELFF. This chain connects TRBV15 to TRBJ2-2, with D tentatively TRBD2 (5 bases). V was cut by 5 bases and J by 5 bases, with 18 bases left in between. CDR3 length: 16 amino acids. Looked up from germline, CDR1 is LNHNV and CDR2 is YYDKDF (reference sequence).

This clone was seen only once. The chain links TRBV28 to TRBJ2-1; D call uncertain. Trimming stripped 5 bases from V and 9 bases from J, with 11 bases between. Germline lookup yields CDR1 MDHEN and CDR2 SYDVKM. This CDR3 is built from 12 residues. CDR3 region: CASSIPLSEQFF. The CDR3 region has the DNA TGTGCCAGCAGTATACCTCTCTCTGAGCAGTTCTTC.

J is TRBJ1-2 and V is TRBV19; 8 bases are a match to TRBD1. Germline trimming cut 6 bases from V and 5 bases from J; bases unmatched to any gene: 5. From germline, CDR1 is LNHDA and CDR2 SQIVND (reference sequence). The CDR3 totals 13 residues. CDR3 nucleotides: TGTGCCAGTAGACAGGGGGGGACGTATGGCTACACCTTC. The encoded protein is CASRQGGTYGYTF.

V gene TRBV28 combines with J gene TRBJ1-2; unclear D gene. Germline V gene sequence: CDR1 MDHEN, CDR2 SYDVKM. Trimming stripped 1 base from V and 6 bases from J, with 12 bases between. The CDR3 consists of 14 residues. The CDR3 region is CASSLYPEGDGYTF. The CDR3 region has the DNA TGTGCCAGCAGTTTATACCCGGAGGGAGATGGCTACACCTTC.

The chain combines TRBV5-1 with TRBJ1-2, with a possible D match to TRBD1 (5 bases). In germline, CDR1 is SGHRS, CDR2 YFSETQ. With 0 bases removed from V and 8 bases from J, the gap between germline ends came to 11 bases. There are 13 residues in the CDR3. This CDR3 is CASSLGGSFGYTF. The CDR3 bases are TGCGCCAGCAGCTTGGGGGGCAGCTTCGGCTACACCTTC.